The 5 T cell receptor beta chains below were found in one sample sequenced in a study of identical twins. TCRdb passed the 5' RACE reads through MiXCR, listing each CDR3 protein once. The sample includes more than 1.5 million distinct CDR3 sequences, 32% of them seen just once. The sample consisted of cord blood. The receptors derive from a newborn girl in good health.

In this sample, this clonotype turned up a few times. The rearrangement joins TRBV5-1 to TRBJ2-3, with 10 bases matching TRBD1. CDR3 length: 17 amino acids. Germline V gene sequence: CDR1 SGHRS, CDR2 YFSETQ. The V gene end was trimmed by 5 bases and the J gene end by 2 bases; junction bases not matched to a gene: 11. The CDR3 loop is CASSQNPGQGFTDTQYF. The CDR3 region has the DNA TGCGCCAGCAGTCAAAATCCGGGACAGGGGTTCACAGATACGCAGTATTTT. The full variable domain, its missing parts supplied by reference TRBV5-1 and TRBJ2-3, is KAGVTQTPRYLIKTRGQQVTLSCSPISGHRSVSWYQQTPGQGLQFLFEYFSETQRNKGNFPGRFSGRQFSNSRSEMNVSTLELGDSALYLCASSQNPGQGFTDTQYFGPGTRLTVL.

The chain couples TRBV9 to TRBJ2-1; TRBD2 matches at 8 bases. V gave up 2 bases and J gave up 6 bases; unmatched junction bases: 7. CDR3 length equals 15 residues. Germline V gene data show CDR1 as SGDLS and CDR2 as YYNGEE. CDR3 amino acids: CASSVTSAGFNEQFF. The CDR3 coding sequence is TGTGCCAGCAGCGTGACTAGCGCCGGGTTCAATGAGCAGTTCTTC.

This clonotype was observed a few times. V is TRBV2 and J is TRBJ2-5; the D is unclear. The CDR3 length is 11 residues. Germline CDR1 reads SNHLY; CDR2 reads FYNNEI. The ends were cut back, 7 bases at V and 1 base at J, with 4 bases in the middle. The CDR3 sequence is CASKIQETQYF. CDR3 coding DNA: TGTGCCAGCAAGATCCAAGAGACCCAGTACTTC. Looking up the rest from reference TRBV2 and TRBJ2-5 gives the full variable domain: EPEVTQTPSHQVTQMGQEVILRCVPISNHLYFYWYRQILGQKVEFLVSFYNNEISEKSEIFDDQFSVERPDGSNFTLKIRSTKLEDSAMYFCASKIQETQYFGPGTRLLVL.

The rearrangement links TRBV27 to TRBJ1-2, with 10 nucleotides matching TRBD1. With V trimmed by 4 bases and J by 4 bases, 6 bases remained unmatched. Germline assignment: CDR1 MNHEY and CDR2 SMNVEV (reference sequence). The CDR3 sequence is 15 residues long. The CDR3 spells CASSSIGTGAYGYTF. DNA of the CDR3: TGTGCCAGCAGTTCCATAGGGACAGGGGCCTATGGCTACACCTTC.

The V gene is TRBV28, the J gene TRBJ1-3, with 7 positions matching TRBD1. The CDR3 is made up of 16 amino acids. J lost 7 bases, V lost 1 base, and 10 bases had no gene match. Germline V gene sequence: CDR1 MDHEN, CDR2 SYDVKM. The CDR3 region is CASSLSENRGRNTIYF. The CDR3 DNA reads TGTGCCAGCAGTTTATCCGAAAACAGGGGTAGGAACACCATATATTTT.